Detailed here is one T cell receptor (beta chain). The antigen remains unidentified. The data stem from a study of CD8+ T cells in alopecia areata. The overall study: Treated patients swallowed 5 to 10 mg of oral tofacitinib twice daily.

Whole-study findings and limits: Patients showed less clear TCR sequence sharing than mice, possibly partly because of HLA diversity.

The authors extracted RNA and reverse transcribed it into cDNA as the sequencing template. TCRdb keeps only in-frame clones here, not all; method: immunoSEQ multiplex PCR. The table lists about 140,000 clones, roughly 64% of them singletons. Patients with alopecia areata provided lesional scalp punch biopsies as well as peripheral blood. PBMC-derived CD4+ and CD8+ T cells were sorted. CDR1 and CDR2 from the germline V gene are SGHDN and FVKESK. CDR3 size: 14 residues. V was pared by 4 bases and J by 1 base, with 8 bases between. Sequences were derived from CD4+ T cells sorted from blood, sampled at week 0. The clonotype comes from a human donor with alopecia areata. The J gene is TRBJ1-3, the V gene TRBV14, with D possibly TRBD1 on 6 matching bases. CDR3 loop: CASSPTGSGNTIYF. The DNA of the CDR3 is TGTGCCAGCAGCCCCACAGGGTCTGGAAACACCATATATTTT.